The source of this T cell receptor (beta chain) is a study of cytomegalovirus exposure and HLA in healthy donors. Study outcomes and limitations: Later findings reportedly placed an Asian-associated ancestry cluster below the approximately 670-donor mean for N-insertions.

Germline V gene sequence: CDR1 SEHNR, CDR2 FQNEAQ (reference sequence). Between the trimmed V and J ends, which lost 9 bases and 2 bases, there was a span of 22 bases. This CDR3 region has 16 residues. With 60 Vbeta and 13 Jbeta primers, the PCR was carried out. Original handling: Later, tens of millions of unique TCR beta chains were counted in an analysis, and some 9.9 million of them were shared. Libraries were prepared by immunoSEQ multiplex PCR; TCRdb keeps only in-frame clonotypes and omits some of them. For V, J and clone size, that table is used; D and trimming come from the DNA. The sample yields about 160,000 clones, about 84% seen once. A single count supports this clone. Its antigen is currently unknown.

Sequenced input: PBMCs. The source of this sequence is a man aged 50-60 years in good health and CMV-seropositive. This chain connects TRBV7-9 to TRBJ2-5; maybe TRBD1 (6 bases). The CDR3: CASIPSGAVPQETQYF. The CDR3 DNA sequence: TGTGCCAGTATTCCCTCAGGGGCCGTCCCTCAAGAGACCCAGTACTTC.